These 19 T cell receptor beta chains originate from one sample sequenced in a study of OX40 agonist ivuxolimab in advanced cancers. Some clones are missing from TCRdb's copy, which holds only in-frame ones; the method was immunoSEQ multiplex PCR. The data show tens of thousands of clones, with 65% to 90% seen just once and under 3.5% held by the top ten. Material: CD4+ or CD8+ T cells sorted from blood, obtained in a trial of the OX40 agonist ivuxolimab. All receptors come from an adult with an advanced solid tumor such as melanoma, head and neck, liver or kidney cancer.

This clone was counted ten times or more. J is TRBJ1-6 and V is TRBV21-1; the table's D call of TRBD1 was not tested on the DNA. TRBV21-1 is annotated as a pseudogene. This CDR3 spans 16 amino acids. In nucleotides, the CDR3 is TGTGCCAGCAGCCTGGAGCAGGGGGCTAAAGATTCACCCCTCCACTTT. Its protein is CASSLEQGAKDSPLHF.

The genes are TRBV30 and TRBJ2-1, with D possibly being TRBD1 (7 bases). Germline CDR1 GTSNPN, CDR2 SVGIG (reference sequence). Trimming shortened V by 4 bases and J by 5 bases, and 12 bases separated the two germline ends. The CDR3 is 13 amino acids. The CDR3 protein is CAWTGGLDNEQFF. CDR3 DNA: TGTGCCTGGACAGGGGGGCTAGACAATGAGCAGTTCTTC.

The chain has TRBV9 and TRBJ2-4; 9 nucleotides match TRBD2. The trim removed 0 bases at V and 7 bases at J, leaving 8 bases unmatched. This CDR3 comprises 16 residues. The germline V gene has CDR1 SGDLS and CDR2 YYNGEE. The CDR3 loop is CASSVDGGGAGNIQYF. The CDR3 bases are TGTGCCAGCAGCGTAGACGGCGGGGGGGCCGGGAACATTCAGTACTTC. The complete variable domain, with remaining parts taken from reference TRBV9 and TRBJ2-4, reads DSGVTQTPKHLITATGQRVTLRCSPRSGDLSVYWYQQSLDQGLQFLIQYYNGEERAKGNILERFSAQQFPDLHSELNLSSLELGDSALYFCASSVDGGGAGNIQYFGAGTRLSVL.

The chain recombines TRBV11-2 with TRBJ1-4; 9 nucleotides align to TRBD1. This CDR3 comprises 14 residues. V gave up 3 bases and J gave up 8 bases; unmatched junction bases: 4. Germline lookup yields CDR1 SGHAT and CDR2 FQNNGV. DNA for the CDR3: TGTGCCAGCAGCTTCGGGACAGGGAAAGAAAAACTGTTTTTT. Translated: CASSFGTGKEKLFF.

The rearrangement uses TRBV29-1 and TRBJ1-3; no definite D call. In germline, CDR1 is SQVTM, CDR2 ANQGSEA. Between the trimmed V and J ends, which lost 1 base and 0 bases, there was a span of 7 bases. CDR3 length: 14 residues. The CDR3 reads CSVEGLLSGNTIYF. In DNA, the CDR3 is TGCAGCGTTGAAGGTCTTCTCTCTGGAAACACCATATATTTT.

The genes are TRBV27 and TRBJ2-3, with 13 bases fitting TRBD2. Germline V lookup: CDR1 MNHEY, CDR2 SMNVEV (reference sequence). The CDR3 sequence is 24 residues long. The V gene end was trimmed by 1 base and the J gene end by 0 bases; junction bases not matched to a gene: 22. The CDR3: CASSLFPSGGLTSGRRSSTDTQYF. The CDR3 DNA reads TGTGCCAGCAGTTTATTCCCCTCGGGAGGACTGACTAGCGGGAGGCGGTCTAGCACAGATACGCAGTATTTT.

This clone was detected only once. The chain recombines TRBV9 with TRBJ2-7, with D perhaps being TRBD1 or TRBD2 (7 bases each). The CDR3 consists of 14 residues. Trimming cost V 3 bases and J 5 bases, with 15 bases left between them. Per the germline V gene, CDR1 is SGDLS and CDR2 is YYNGEE. CDR3 protein: CASSGSGTVHEQYF. In DNA form, the CDR3 reads TGTGCCAGCAGCGGAAGCGGGACAGTCCACGAGCAGTACTTC. The whole variable domain, filled in from reference TRBV9 and TRBJ2-7, reads DSGVTQTPKHLITATGQRVTLRCSPRSGDLSVYWYQQSLDQGLQFLIQYYNGEERAKGNILERFSAQQFPDLHSELNLSSLELGDSALYFCASSGSGTVHEQYFGPGTRLTVT.

This sequence joins TRBV15 and TRBJ1-5, with D possibly matching TRBD1 (5 bases). Per the germline V gene, CDR1 is LNHNV and CDR2 is YYDKDF (reference sequence). Trimming removed 8 bases from V and 4 bases from J, with 12 bases in between. The CDR3 runs 13 residues. The CDR3 loop is CATAQVRNQPQHF. The DNA for the CDR3 is TGTGCCACCGCACAGGTACGGAATCAGCCCCAGCATTTT.

Notes on this clone: One end of the junction is discordant with germline, which a read error may explain. The J gene is TRBJ1-2, the V gene TRBV9, with D perhaps matching TRBD1 (6 bases). The CDR3 length is 16 residues. Germline V gives CDR1 SGDLS, CDR2 YYNGEE. CDR3 sequence: CASSVTPGAILYAYTF. The CDR3 region has the DNA TGTGCCAGCAGCGTAACGCCAGGGGCAATTCTCTATGCCTACACCTTC. Full variable domain (remainder filled in from reference TRBV9 and TRBJ1-2): DSGVTQTPKHLITATGQRVTLRCSPRSGDLSVYWYQQSLDQGLQFLIQYYNGEERAKGNILERFSAQQFPDLHSELNLSSLELGDSALYFCASSVTPGAILYAYTFGSGTRLTVV.

A word on this clone: One end of the junction varies from germline; a read error may be responsible. The chain combines TRBV6-6 with TRBJ1-1, with 8 positions matching TRBD1. CDR1 is MNHNY and CDR2 is SVGAGI in the germline V gene (reference sequence). The CDR3 length is 14 residues. CDR3 bases: TGTGCCAGCAGTACTACAGGGGGGAACATTGAAGCTTTCTTT. It specifies CASSTTGGNIEAFF.

V gene TRBV5-4 combines with J gene TRBJ1-2; D not certain. Germline values: CDR1 SGHNT, CDR2 YYREEE (reference sequence). V lost 1 base and J lost 4, with 11 bases in between. The CDR3 covers 14 residues. CDR3 loop: CASSLRASSYGYTF. Here the CDR3 DNA reads TGTGCCAGCAGCTTGAGGGCCTCCTCCTATGGCTACACCTTC.

Here the CDR3 DNA reads TGTGCCAGCAGCTTGGGGGGAGAAATAGGCTACACCTTC. Amino acid sequence: CASSLGGEIGYTF. The gene calls are TRBV5-4 and TRBJ1-2, with D unresolved. This CDR3 has 13 amino acids. The germline CDR1 and CDR2 sequences are SGHNT and YYREEE (reference sequence). The ends were cut back, 0 bases at V and 8 bases at J, with 11 bases in the middle. Supplemented by reference TRBV5-4 and TRBJ1-2, the full variable domain reads ETGVTQSPTHLIKTRGQQVTLRCSSQSGHNTVSWYQQALGQGPQFIFQYYREEENGRGNFPPRFSGLQFPNYSSELNVNALELDDSALYLCASSLGGEIGYTFGSGTRLTVV.

The rearrangement uses TRBV4-1 and TRBJ1-2; 8 nucleotides line up with TRBD1. The CDR3 loop spans 14 amino acids. Germline CDR1 reads MGHRA; CDR2 reads YSYEKL. V shed 2 bases, J shed 7 bases, and the junction held 6 bases outside the gene matches. The CDR3 region is CASSQPQGARGYTF. CDR3 DNA sequence: TGCGCCAGCAGCCAACCCCAGGGGGCGCGTGGCTACACCTTC.

The V gene is TRBV29-1, the J gene TRBJ1-3; a weak D match, TRBD1 (5 bases). Trimming removed 4 bases from V and 4 bases from J, with 14 bases in between. The V gene's germline CDR1 is SQVTM and CDR2 ANQGSEA. There are 14 residues in the CDR3. CDR3 in amino acids: CSVAQGTRGNTIYF. The CDR3 DNA follows: TGCAGCGTTGCCCAAGGGACGAGGGGAAACACCATATATTTT.

The rearrangement uses TRBV5-4 and TRBJ2-5, with 10 bases fitting TRBD1. The trim removed 5 bases at V and 3 bases at J, leaving 1 base unmatched. There are 13 residues in the CDR3. CDR1 SGHNT and CDR2 YYREEE come from the germline V gene (reference sequence). The CDR3 sequence is CASRGTGEETQYF. In DNA form, the CDR3 reads TGTGCCAGCAGGGGGACAGGGGAAGAGACCCAGTACTTC.

The chain combines TRBV11-3 with TRBJ1-2; D gene ambiguous. V lost 0 bases and J 8 bases, leaving 13 bases between the germline ends. CDR1 SGHNT and CDR2 YENEEA come from the germline V gene. The CDR3 covers 14 residues. The CDR3 DNA sequence: TGTGCCAGCAGCTTAGATGGTTATGCAGTCGGCTACACCTTC. Translated, it gives CASSLDGYAVGYTF.

The rearrangement links TRBV5-1 to TRBJ1-5; no firm D call. V was cut by 0 bases and J by 0 bases, with 10 bases left in between. The germline V gene has CDR1 SGHRS and CDR2 YFSETQ. The CDR3 is 16 amino acids. The CDR3 loop is CASSLEGDHSNQPQHF. The CDR3, as DNA: TGCGCCAGCAGCTTGGAGGGAGACCATAGCAATCAGCCCCAGCATTTT.

The chain carries TRBV19 and TRBJ1-4; D gene unclear. Germline-derived CDR1 and CDR2 are LNHDA and SQIVND (reference sequence). Trimming removed 2 bases from V and 3 bases from J, with 7 bases in between. This CDR3 is built from 14 residues. The CDR3 nucleotides are TGTGCCAGTAGTATAACAGTATCTAATGAAAAACTGTTTTTT. Its translation: CASSITVSNEKLFF.

V usage is TRBV19 and J usage is TRBJ1-5, with 8 bases that match TRBD1. This CDR3 contains 14 residues. Per the germline V gene, CDR1 is LNHDA and CDR2 is SQIVND (reference sequence). V gave up 6 bases and J gave up 4 bases; unmatched junction bases: 5. In DNA form, the CDR3 reads TGTGCCAGTAGCCCAGGGGGCACGAATCAGCCCCAGCATTTT. This codes for CASSPGGTNQPQHF.